Detailed here is one T cell receptor beta chain. In this sample, this clone turned up many times. Its specific antigen is unknown. The read stops 3 residues short of the end of the CDR3; the missing end is completed from the germline J gene. This entry is derived from a study of T cell clonality in common variable immunodeficiency (dated by TCRdb to between 2015 and 2016). Overall study results and their limits: Correlations of repertoire features with clinical complications were constrained by heterogeneity among patients within the CVID cohort. CVID TCRbeta sequences reportedly showed fewer deletions and N-nucleotide insertions and lacked highly modified clones with 13 or more V deletions. Despite equal DNA input, controls averaged about 81,820 unique sequences per sample versus roughly 30,000 in CVID samples. It was noted by the authors that sequencing of the repertoires of T cell subpopulations would be needed to clarify the cause of the increased clonality in CVID. Compared with healthy controls, CVID subjects showed increased TCRbeta clonality (t-test p = 0.018), a feature most characteristic of about a third of subjects. Healthy controls shared more TCRbeta clones with each other than CVID subjects shared among themselves (p < 0.0001).

CDR1 KGHSH and CDR2 LQKENI are derived from the germline V gene. Here V drops 2 bases and J drops 4 bases, and the junction holds 6 bases not matched to any gene. The cysteine opens and the phenylalanine closes a CDR3 of 16 amino acids. Sequencing covers 39 bases of the CDR3, shown here with the frame starting at base 1. Equivalent amounts of genomic DNA from CVID and control samples were used as sequencing input. For every sample, a 60 bp segment covering the rearranged TCRbeta CDR3 region was amplified and then sequenced. TCRbeta amplification used the immunoSEQ assay, a bias-corrected multiplex PCR with high-throughput sequencing. The published analysis was carried out like this. Every unique nucleotide sequence was considered a clone and was annotated with V, D and J genes, copy number and frequency. Sequences were labeled productive if in frame, and non-productive if out of frame or containing stop codons. Clonality was calculated from Shannon's entropy as previously described. The predicted amino acid sequences of productive clones were used to derive mean CDR3 Kyte-Doolittle hydropathy. The R hclust function was used to hierarchically cluster scaled V gene usage with Manhattan distance and complete linkage. To assess clone sharing by CDR3 amino acid sequence, 12 repertoires per group were resampled over 100 rounds. The repertoires were screened for approximately 72 published EBV-specific TCRbeta sequences and 200 to 250 published CMV-specific TCRbeta sequences. Analysis left out a couple of CVID samples that produced under 10,000 sequences, so 42 CVID repertoires remained. The table comes from immuneACCESS by way of TCRdb, which keeps in-frame sequences with V and J called. Part of the clones is missing from these tables; in studies checked, under half for an unresolved V gene and the rest for unknown reasons. D and trimming come from the DNA, and the V and J calls and clone size come from that table. The sample comprises tens of thousands of clones, and every one was counted more than once. The ten largest account for approximately 5.5% of the sample.

Standard criteria, namely reduction of serum IgG, IgA and/or IgM below the normal range together with specific antibody deficiency, were applied for the diagnosis of CVID. The CVID group comprised 45 or so subjects, 15 female and some 30 male, aged roughly 9 to 70 years with a mean age of 40. Most CVID patients and most healthy controls were of Caucasian heritage. Replacement immunoglobulin therapy had been administered to all CVID subjects for at least one year at the time of study participation. No CVID subject was ill or taking immunomodulatory or immunosuppressive medication when blood was collected. Heparinized peripheral whole blood samples of 5 to 8 ml were collected from each donor. TCRbeta CDR3 repertoires were sequenced from genomic DNA of adults with common variable immune deficiency (CVID) and healthy adult controls. To isolate peripheral blood mononuclear cells, diluted blood was subjected to density centrifugation over Hypaque 1077 or Ficoll-Paque. Genomic DNA was obtained from unsorted mononuclear cells through either Qiagen column purification or a centrifugation-based method.

The sequence joins TRBV18 to TRBJ2-2; 8 middle bases align to TRBD1. Sequencing input: peripheral blood mononuclear cells. This TCR was sampled from a human donor with common variable immunodeficiency. The encoded CDR3 is CASSPVPDRGTGELFF. The sequenced part of the CDR3 DNA is TGTGCCAGCTCACCAGTCCCCGACAGGGGCACCGGGGAG.